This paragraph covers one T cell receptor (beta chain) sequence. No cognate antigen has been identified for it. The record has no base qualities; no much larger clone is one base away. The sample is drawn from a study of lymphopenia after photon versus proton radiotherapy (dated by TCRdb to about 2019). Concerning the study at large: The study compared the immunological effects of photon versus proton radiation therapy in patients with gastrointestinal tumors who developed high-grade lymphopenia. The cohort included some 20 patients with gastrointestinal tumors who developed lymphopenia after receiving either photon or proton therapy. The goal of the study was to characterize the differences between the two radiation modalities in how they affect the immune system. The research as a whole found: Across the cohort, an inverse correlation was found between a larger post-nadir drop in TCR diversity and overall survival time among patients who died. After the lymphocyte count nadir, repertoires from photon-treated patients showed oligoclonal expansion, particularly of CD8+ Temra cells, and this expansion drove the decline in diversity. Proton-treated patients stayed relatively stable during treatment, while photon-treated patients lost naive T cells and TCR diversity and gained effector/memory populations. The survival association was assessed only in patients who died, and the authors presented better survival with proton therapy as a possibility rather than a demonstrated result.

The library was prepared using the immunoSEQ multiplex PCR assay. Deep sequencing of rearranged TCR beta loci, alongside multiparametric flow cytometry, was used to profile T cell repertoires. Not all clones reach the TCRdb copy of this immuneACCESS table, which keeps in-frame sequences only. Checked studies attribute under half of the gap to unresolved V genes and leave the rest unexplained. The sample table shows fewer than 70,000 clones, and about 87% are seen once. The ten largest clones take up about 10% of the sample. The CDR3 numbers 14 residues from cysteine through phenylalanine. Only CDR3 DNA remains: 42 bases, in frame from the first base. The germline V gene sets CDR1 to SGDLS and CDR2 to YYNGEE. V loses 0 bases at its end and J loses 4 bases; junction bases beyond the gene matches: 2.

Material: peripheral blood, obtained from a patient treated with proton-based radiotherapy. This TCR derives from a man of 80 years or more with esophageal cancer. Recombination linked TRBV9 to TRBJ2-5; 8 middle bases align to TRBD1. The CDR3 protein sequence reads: CASSVAQGAETQYF. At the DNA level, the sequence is TGTGCCAGCAGCGTAGCCCAGGGGGCAGAGACCCAGTACTTC.